This passage covers 5 T cell receptor beta chains from one sample sequenced in a study of CXCR3-negative and CXCR3-positive naive CD8 T cells. TRB cDNA was prepared as libraries by UMI-labeled 5' RACE. Reanalyzing the 5' RACE reads, TCRdb keeps one entry per CDR3 protein, without DNA. This table holds about 130,000 distinct CDR3 sequences. The specimen sequenced was naive CXCR3- CD8+ T cells from blood. Subset meaning: CD45RO-CCR7+CD27+CD95- naive CD8+ T cells lacking CXCR3 (TNR3-). The receptor set was obtained from a human donor in good health. Some clones in this sample may be carry-over from other donors' samples.

This CDR3 is CASRVYVAGPNYEQYF. V usage is TRBV28 and J usage is TRBJ2-7; the D call of TRBD2 rests on TCRdb alone, since no DNA is present to check it. Germline CDR1 and CDR2: MDHEN and SYDVKM. The CDR3 covers 16 residues.

The V and J genes are TRBV29-1 and TRBJ2-3; TCRdb's D gene call, TRBD2, goes unchecked for lack of DNA. This CDR3 region has 16 residues. Germline lookup yields CDR1 SQVTM and CDR2 ANQGSEA. CDR3: CSVVDRAEYYTDTQYF.

The chain employs TRBV28 and TRBJ1-6. Germline assignment: CDR1 MDHEN and CDR2 SYDVKM. The CDR3 loop spans 12 amino acids. This CDR3 reads CASAQYNSPLHF.

The chain couples TRBV3-1 to TRBJ2-1; TCRdb's D call, TRBD2, is unchecked because there is no DNA. In germline, CDR1 is LGHDT, CDR2 YNNKEL (reference sequence). The CDR3 is made up of 18 amino acids. The CDR3 reads CASSQGLAGGPDGDEQFF.

This chain links TRBV6-2 or TRBV6-3 with TRBJ1-4; TCRdb names TRBD1, which stays unverified in the absence of DNA. The V gene's germline CDR1 is MNHEY and CDR2 SVGEGT. This CDR3 has 16 amino acids. The CDR3 here is CASSSADSPPYEKLFF.